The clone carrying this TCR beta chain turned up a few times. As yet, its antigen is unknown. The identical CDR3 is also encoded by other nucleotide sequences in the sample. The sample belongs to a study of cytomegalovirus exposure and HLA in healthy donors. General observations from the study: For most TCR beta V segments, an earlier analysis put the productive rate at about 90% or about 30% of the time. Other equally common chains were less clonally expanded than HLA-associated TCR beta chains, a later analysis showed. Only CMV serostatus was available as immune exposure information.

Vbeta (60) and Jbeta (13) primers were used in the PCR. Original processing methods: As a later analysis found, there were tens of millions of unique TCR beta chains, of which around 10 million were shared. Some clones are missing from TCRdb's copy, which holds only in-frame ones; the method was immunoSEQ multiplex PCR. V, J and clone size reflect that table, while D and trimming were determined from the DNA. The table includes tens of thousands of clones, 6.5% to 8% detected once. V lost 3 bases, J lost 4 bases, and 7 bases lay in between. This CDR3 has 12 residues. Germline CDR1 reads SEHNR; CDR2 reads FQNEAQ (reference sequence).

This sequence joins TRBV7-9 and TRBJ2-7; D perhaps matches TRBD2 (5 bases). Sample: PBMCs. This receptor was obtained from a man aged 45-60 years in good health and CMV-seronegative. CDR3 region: CASSLSGYEQYF. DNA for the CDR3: TGTGCCAGCAGCTTGTCGGGATACGAGCAGTACTTC.